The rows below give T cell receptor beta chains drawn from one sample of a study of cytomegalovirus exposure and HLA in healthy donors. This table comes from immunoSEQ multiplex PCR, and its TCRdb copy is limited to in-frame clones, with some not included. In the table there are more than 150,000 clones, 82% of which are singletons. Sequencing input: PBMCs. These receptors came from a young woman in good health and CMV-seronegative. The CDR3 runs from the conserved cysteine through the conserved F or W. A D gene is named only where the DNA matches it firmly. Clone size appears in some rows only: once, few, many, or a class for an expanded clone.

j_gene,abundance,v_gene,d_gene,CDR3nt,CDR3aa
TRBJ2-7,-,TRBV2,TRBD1,TGTGCCAGCAGCGATGCTAGGGACAGACGTTACGAGCAGTACTTC,CASSDARDRRYEQYF
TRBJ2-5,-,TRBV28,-,TGTGCCAGCAGGAGGGTAGCGGAACAAGAGACCCAGTACTTC,CASRRVAEQETQYF
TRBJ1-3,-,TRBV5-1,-,TGCGCCAGCAGCCCCGGCTCTGGAAACACCATATATTTT,CASSPGSGNTIYF
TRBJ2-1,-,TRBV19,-,TGTGCCAGTGTCCACAGCGGGCCTAACAATGAGCAGTTCTTC,CASVHSGPNNEQFF
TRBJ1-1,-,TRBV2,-,TGTGCCACCCTTTCCCCGAACACTGAAGCTTTCTTT,CATLSPNTEAFF
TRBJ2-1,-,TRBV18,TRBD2,TGTGCCAGCTCACCGGCTAGCGGGAACGATGAGCAGTTCTTC,CASSPASGNDEQFF
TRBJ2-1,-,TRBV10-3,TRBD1,TGTGCCATCAGGGGGACAGGGTCCCACAATGAGCAGTTCTTC,CAIRGTGSHNEQFF
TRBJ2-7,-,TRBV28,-,TGTGCCAGCCTTTCCGGGACAACAGTAAGTCCCTACGAGCAGTACTTC,CASLSGTTVSPYEQYF
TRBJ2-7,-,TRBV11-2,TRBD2,TGTGCCGGCGTAGGACTAGCGGGAAACGAGCAGTACTTC,CAGVGLAGNEQYF
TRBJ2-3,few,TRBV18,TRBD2,TGTGCCAGCTCACCAGGACTAGCCACAGATACGCAGTATTTT,CASSPGLATDTQYF
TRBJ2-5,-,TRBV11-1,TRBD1,TGTGCCAGCAGCTTAGAAGCAGGGGGTTCGTCGGAGACCCAGTACTTC,CASSLEAGGSSETQYF
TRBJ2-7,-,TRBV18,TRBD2,TGTGCCAGCTCAACCGGGACTAGCCCTTCCGAGCAGTACTTC,CASSTGTSPSEQYF
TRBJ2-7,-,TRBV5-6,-,TGTGCCAGCAGCTTGGCGTCCACGCCGGCCTACGAGCAGTACTTC,CASSLASTPAYEQYF
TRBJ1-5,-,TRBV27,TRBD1,TGTGCCAGCAGTTTCCCCCACAGGGGAGAGCGGTGGAATCAGCCCCAGCATTTT,CASSFPHRGERWNQPQHF
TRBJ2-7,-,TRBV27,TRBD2,TGTGCCAGCAGTCAATGGGAGGGGCGGGTTCACGAGCAGTACTTC,CASSQWEGRVHEQYF
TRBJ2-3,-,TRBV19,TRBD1,TGTGCCAGTAGTGACCACGGGACAGGGATTTTACAAGATACGCAGTATTTT,CASSDHGTGILQDTQYF
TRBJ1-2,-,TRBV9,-,TGTGCCAGCAGCGTAGCACGGACACTTTACGGCTACACCTTC,CASSVARTLYGYTF
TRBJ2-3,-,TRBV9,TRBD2,TGTGCCAGCAGCACTGGACTAGCGGGAGATACTAGCACAGATACGCAGTATTTT,CASSTGLAGDTSTDTQYF
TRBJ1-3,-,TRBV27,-,TGTGCCAGCAGGGCTGGGGGGGGAAGTGGAAACACCATATATTTT,CASRAGGGSGNTIYF
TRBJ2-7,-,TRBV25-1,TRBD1,TGTGCCGCCGGGACAGACACCTACGAGCAGTACTTC,CAAGTDTYEQYF
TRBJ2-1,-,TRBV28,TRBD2,TGTGCCAGCAGTTTATCGCCAGCGGGAGGTGGTGAGCAGTTCTTC,CASSLSPAGGGEQFF
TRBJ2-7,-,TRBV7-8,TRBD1,TGTGCCAGCAGCCCTGACAGGGGTTACGAGCAGTACTTC,CASSPDRGYEQYF
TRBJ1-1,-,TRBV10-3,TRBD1,TGTGCCATCAGCATAACCGGGACAGGGGTGTCTGAAGCTTTCTTT,CAISITGTGVSEAFF
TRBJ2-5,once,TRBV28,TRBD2,TGTGCCAGCAGTCCCTTTCGGGACTATGAGACCCAGTACTTC,CASSPFRDYETQYF